The sequence of this T cell receptor (beta chain) was determined in a study of early T cells in non-severe SARS-CoV-2 infection. Overall study context: Chains from this unsorted whole-blood bulk RNA could not be paired.

Study-level findings and limits: Clonotype matching in VDJdb favored anti-spike CD8 responses and did not capture private and CD4 specificities.

Unique molecular identifiers were added to individual cDNA molecules. From the 5' RACE reads, TCRdb called clonotypes with MiXCR, one entry per CDR3 protein. The table has about 70,000 distinct CDR3 sequences, approximately 11% seen once. This clonotype appeared a few times. The antigen is undetermined. Sequences were derived from whole blood, sampled at baseline. The sequence came from an adult who was a healthcare worker with PCR-confirmed SARS-CoV-2 infection or an uninfected control (not recorded which).

DNA for the CDR3: TGTGCCAGCAGGGGGGACGGGAATTCACCCCTCCACTTT. Its protein product is CASRGDGNSPLHF. The J gene is TRBJ1-6, the V gene TRBV6-6, with D possibly matching TRBD1 (5 bases). The germline V gene has CDR1 MNHNY and CDR2 SVGAGI (reference sequence). The CDR3 is 13 amino acids. V was pared by 6 bases and J by 7 bases, with 10 bases between.